A selection of T cell receptor beta chains follows, all from one sample in a study of vaccination and CD4 T cells after COVID-19. Their antigens are not known. TCRdb passed the PCR reads through MiXCR, listing each CDR3 protein once. The sample lists some 14,000 distinct CDR3 sequences, roughly 37% occurring once. Input material: CD4+ T cells from blood, cultured in vitro. These receptor sequences come from a human donor who had recovered from COVID-19. CDR3s leave out the opening cysteine and the closing phenylalanine or tryptophan. Each record gives: D gene, V gene, J gene, CDR3 protein. The D gene is left open where the match is weak.

D gene: TRBD1
V gene: TRBV7-9
J gene: TRBJ1-1
CDR3 protein: ASSVTGETEAF

D gene: -
V gene: TRBV15
J gene: TRBJ2-5
CDR3 protein: ATSRNSPRETQY

D gene: TRBD2
V gene: TRBV5-1
J gene: TRBJ2-2
CDR3 protein: ASSISGGNTGELF

D gene: TRBD2
V gene: TRBV19
J gene: TRBJ2-1
CDR3 protein: ASSVRPSGRKSYNEQF

D gene: -
V gene: TRBV19
J gene: TRBJ2-7
CDR3 protein: ASSGTYEQY

D gene: -
V gene: TRBV19
J gene: TRBJ2-3
CDR3 protein: ASSIGTRDTQY

D gene: -
V gene: TRBV14
J gene: TRBJ2-3
CDR3 protein: ASSQVGPDTQY

D gene: -
V gene: TRBV6-1
J gene: TRBJ1-5
CDR3 protein: ASTRWATERNQPQH

D gene: -
V gene: TRBV20-1
J gene: TRBJ2-3
CDR3 protein: SANSVVAETDTQY

D gene: -
V gene: TRBV11-1
J gene: TRBJ2-1
CDR3 protein: ASSLRFGGTYNEQF

D gene: TRBD2
V gene: TRBV20-1
J gene: TRBJ2-3
CDR3 protein: SAGWTSGSTDTQY

D gene: -
V gene: TRBV2
J gene: TRBJ2-7
CDR3 protein: ANSEAGVTTYEQY

D gene: -
V gene: TRBV6-1
J gene: TRBJ2-5
CDR3 protein: ASGLGRIQETQY

D gene: -
V gene: TRBV24-1
J gene: TRBJ2-1
CDR3 protein: ATSETFNAQF

D gene: TRBD2
V gene: TRBV6-1
J gene: TRBJ2-5
CDR3 protein: ASSSGLAGQETQY

D gene: -
V gene: TRBV19
J gene: TRBJ2-2
CDR3 protein: ASSWSATGELF

D gene: -
V gene: TRBV6-2/TRBV6-3
J gene: TRBJ1-2
CDR3 protein: ASSYFVRGRSYGYT

D gene: -
V gene: TRBV20-1
J gene: TRBJ2-7
CDR3 protein: SARPGYEQY